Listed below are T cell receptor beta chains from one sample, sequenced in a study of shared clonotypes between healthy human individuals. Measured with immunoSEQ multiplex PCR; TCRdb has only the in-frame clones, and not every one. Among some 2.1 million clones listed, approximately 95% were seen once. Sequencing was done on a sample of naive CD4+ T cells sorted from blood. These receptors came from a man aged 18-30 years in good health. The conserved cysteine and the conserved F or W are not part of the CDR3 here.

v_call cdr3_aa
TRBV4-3 ASSRLPTGLSTEAF
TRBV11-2 ASSLQGAGNEQF
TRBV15 ATSRYGQGIYEQY
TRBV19 ASRPQTSASTDTQY
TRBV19 ASSIQANQPQH
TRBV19 ASSWGGQGSRSNQPQH
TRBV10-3 AISGLAGVREQY
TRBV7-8 ASSLNEQGGTQY
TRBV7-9 ASSPPWGARETQY
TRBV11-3 ASSPTRRSEQF